This T cell receptor (beta chain) was documented in a study of blood T cell repertoires in COVID-19. Across the whole study: COVID-19 samples collected from the United States, Italy and Spain covered acute and convalescent phases.

This table comes from immunoSEQ multiplex PCR, and its TCRdb copy is limited to in-frame clones, with some not included. This table holds about 170,000 clones, just under 85% found once. The V gene lost 6 bases and the J gene lost 0 bases, with 8 bases spanning the gap. The CDR3 spans 13 residues. Germline V lookup: CDR1 MNHEY, CDR2 SMNVEV (reference sequence). The source material was peripheral blood. The gene calls are TRBV27 and TRBJ1-2; no reliable D call. This clonotype originated in a woman aged 80 or over with COVID-19, enrolled during active disease. CDR3 nucleotide sequence: TGTGCCAGCAGCCGTACAGCTAACTATGGCTACACCTTC. Amino acids: CASSRTANYGYTF.